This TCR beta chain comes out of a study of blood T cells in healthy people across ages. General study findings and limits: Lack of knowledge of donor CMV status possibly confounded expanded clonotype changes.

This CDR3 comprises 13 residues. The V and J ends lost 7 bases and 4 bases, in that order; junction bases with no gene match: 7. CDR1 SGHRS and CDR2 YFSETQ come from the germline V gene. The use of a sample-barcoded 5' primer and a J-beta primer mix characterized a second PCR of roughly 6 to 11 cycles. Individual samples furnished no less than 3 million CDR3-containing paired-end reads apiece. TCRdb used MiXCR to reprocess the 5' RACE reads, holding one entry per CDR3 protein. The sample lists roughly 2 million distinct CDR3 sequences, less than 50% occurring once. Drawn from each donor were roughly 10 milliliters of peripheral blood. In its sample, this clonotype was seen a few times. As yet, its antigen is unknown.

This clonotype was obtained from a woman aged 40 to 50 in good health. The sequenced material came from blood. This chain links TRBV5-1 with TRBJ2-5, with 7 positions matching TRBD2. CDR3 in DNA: TGCGCCAGCTTGGACTGGGGGGGAGAGACCCAGTACTTC. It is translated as CASLDWGGETQYF.